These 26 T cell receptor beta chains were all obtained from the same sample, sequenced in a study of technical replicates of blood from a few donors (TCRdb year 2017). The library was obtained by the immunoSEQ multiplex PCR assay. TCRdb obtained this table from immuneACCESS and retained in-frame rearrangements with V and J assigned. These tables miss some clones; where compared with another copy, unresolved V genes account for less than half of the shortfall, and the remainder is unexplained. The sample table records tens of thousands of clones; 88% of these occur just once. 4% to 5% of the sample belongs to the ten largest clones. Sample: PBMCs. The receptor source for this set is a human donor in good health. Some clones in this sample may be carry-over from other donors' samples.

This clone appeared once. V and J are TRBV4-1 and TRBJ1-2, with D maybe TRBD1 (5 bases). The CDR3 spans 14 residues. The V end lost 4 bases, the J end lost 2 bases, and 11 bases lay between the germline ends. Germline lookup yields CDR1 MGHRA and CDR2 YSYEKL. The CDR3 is CASSPLGPNYGYTF. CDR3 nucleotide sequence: TGCGCCAGCAGCCCCTTGGGGCCAAACTATGGCTACACCTTC.

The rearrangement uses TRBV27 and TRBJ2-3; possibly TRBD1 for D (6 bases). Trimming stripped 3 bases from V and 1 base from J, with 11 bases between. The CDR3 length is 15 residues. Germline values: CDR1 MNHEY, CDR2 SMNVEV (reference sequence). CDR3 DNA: TGTGCCAGCAGTTTTTTGGGGGCCGGCACAGATACGCAGTATTTT. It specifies CASSFLGAGTDTQYF.

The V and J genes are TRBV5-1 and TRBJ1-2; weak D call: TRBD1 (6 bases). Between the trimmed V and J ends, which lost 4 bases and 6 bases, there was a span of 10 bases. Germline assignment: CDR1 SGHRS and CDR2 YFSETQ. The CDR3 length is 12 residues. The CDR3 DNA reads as TGCGCCAGCAGCATCTACAGGGATGGCTACACCTTC. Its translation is CASSIYRDGYTF.

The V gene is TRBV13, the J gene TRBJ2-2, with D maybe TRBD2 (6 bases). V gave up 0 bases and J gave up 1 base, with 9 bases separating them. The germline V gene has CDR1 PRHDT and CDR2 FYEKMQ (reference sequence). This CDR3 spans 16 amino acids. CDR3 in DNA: TGTGCCAGCAGCTTAGGCGGGCGGGGGAACACCGGGGAGCTGTTTTTT. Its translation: CASSLGGRGNTGELFF. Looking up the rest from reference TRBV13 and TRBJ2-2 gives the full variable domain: AAGVIQSPRHLIKEKRETATLKCYPIPRHDTVYWYQQGPGQDPQFLISFYEKMQSDKGSIPDRFSAQQFSDYHSELNMSSLELGDSALYFCASSLGGRGNTGELFFGEGSRLTVL.

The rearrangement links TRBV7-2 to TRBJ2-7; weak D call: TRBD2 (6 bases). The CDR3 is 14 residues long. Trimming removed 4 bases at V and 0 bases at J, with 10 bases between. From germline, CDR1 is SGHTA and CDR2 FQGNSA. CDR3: CASSYGGISYEQYF. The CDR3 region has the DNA TGTGCCAGCAGCTACGGCGGGATCTCCTACGAGCAGTACTTC.

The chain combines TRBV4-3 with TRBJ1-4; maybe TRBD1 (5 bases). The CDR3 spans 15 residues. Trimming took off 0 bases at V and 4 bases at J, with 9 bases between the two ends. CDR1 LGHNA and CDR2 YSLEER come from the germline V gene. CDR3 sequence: CASSQDAGNNEKLFF. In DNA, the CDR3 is TGCGCCAGCAGCCAAGATGCAGGGAATAATGAAAAACTGTTTTTT.

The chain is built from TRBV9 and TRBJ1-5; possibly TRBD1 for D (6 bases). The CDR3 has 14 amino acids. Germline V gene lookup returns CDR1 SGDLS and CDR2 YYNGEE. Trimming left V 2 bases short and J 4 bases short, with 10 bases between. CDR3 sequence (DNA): TGTGCCAGCAGCGTGGGGGCAACTAATCAGCCCCAGCATTTT. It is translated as CASSVGATNQPQHF.

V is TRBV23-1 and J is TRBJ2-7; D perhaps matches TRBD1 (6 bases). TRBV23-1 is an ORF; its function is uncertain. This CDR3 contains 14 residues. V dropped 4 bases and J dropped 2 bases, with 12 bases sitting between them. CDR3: CASSPPTGTYEQYF. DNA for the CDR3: TGCGCCAGCAGTCCTCCGACAGGAACCTACGAGCAGTACTTC.

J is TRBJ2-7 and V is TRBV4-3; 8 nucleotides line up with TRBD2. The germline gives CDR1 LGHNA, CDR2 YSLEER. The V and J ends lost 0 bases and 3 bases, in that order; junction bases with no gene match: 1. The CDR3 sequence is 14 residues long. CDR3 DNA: TGCGCCAGCAGCCAAGATCGGGGGGGCTACGAGCAGTACTTC. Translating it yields CASSQDRGGYEQYF.

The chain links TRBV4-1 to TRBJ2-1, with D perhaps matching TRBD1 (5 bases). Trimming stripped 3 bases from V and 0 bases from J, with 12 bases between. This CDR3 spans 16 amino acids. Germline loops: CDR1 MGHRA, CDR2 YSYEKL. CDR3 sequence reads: CASSQGRGGSYNEQFF. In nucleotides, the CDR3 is TGCGCCAGCAGCCAGGGTAGGGGTGGCTCCTACAATGAGCAGTTCTTC.

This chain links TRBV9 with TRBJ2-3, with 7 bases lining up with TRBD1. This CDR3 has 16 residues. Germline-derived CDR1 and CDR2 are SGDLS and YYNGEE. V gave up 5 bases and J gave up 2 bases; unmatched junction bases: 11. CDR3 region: CASSRHRDRPTDTQYF. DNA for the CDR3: TGTGCCAGCAGTCGACACCGGGACAGACCCACAGATACGCAGTATTTT.

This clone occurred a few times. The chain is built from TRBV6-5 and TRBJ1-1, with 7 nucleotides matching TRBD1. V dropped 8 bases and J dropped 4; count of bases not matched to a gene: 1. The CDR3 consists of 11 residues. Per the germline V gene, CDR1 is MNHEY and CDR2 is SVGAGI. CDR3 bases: TGTGCCAGCGAGGGGGCCACTGAAGCTTTCTTT. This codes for CASEGATEAFF.

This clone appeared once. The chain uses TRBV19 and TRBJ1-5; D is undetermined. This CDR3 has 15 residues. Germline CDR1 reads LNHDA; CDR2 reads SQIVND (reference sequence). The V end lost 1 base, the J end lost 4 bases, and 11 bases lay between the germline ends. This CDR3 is CASSIGLRENQPQHF. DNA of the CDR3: TGTGCCAGTAGTATAGGCTTACGAGAAAATCAGCCCCAGCATTTT.

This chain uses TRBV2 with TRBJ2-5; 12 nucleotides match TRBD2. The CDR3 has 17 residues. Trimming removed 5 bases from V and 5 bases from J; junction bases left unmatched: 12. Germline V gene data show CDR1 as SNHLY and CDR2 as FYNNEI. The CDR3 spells CASSTLAGGRPGETQYF. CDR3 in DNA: TGTGCCAGCAGTACTCTAGCGGGGGGGCGCCCTGGGGAGACCCAGTACTTC.

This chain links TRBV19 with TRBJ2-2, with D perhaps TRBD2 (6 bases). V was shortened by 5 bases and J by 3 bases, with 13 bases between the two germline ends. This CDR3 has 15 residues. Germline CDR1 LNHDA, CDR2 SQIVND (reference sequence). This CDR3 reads CASSSQRVDTGELFF. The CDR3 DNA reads TGTGCCAGTAGTTCCCAGCGGGTGGACACCGGGGAGCTGTTTTTT. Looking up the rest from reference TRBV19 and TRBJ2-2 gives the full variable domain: DGGITQSPKYLFRKEGQNVTLSCEQNLNHDAMYWYRQDPGQGLRLIYYSQIVNDFQKGDIAEGYSVSREKKESFPLTVTSAQKNPTAFYLCASSSQRVDTGELFFGEGSRLTVL.

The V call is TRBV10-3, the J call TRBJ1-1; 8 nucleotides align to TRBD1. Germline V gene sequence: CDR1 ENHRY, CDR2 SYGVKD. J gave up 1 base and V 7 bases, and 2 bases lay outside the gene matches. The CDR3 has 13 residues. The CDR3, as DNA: TGTGCCATCACTGGGACAGGGAACACTGAAGCTTTCTTT. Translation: CAITGTGNTEAFF.

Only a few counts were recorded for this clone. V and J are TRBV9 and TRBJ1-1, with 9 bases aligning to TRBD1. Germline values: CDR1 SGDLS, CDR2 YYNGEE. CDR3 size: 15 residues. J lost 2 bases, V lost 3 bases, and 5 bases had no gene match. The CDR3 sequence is CASSEGQGYNTEAFF. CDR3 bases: TGTGCCAGCAGCGAGGGACAGGGTTACAACACTGAAGCTTTCTTT.

The CDR3 region has the DNA TGTGCCTCGACAGGGACATTTTATGGCTACACCTTC. Its translation is CASTGTFYGYTF. The genes are TRBV7-2 and TRBJ1-2, with 7 bases matching TRBD1. CDR3 length: 12 amino acids. Germline lookup yields CDR1 SGHTA and CDR2 FQGNSA. V was pared by 11 bases and J by 5 bases, with 8 bases of the junction left unmatched.

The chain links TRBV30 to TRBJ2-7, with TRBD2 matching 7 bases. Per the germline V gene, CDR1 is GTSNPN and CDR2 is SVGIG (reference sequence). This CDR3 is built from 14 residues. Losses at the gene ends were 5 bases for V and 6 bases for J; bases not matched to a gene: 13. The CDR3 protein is CAWESGTWEGEQYF. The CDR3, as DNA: TGTGCCTGGGAATCCGGGACTTGGGAGGGCGAGCAGTACTTC.

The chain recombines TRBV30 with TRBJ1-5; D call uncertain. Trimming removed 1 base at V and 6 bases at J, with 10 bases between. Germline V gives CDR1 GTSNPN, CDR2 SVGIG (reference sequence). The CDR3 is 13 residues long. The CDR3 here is CAWSAGDFQPQHF. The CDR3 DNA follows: TGTGCCTGGAGTGCCGGGGATTTTCAGCCCCAGCATTTT.

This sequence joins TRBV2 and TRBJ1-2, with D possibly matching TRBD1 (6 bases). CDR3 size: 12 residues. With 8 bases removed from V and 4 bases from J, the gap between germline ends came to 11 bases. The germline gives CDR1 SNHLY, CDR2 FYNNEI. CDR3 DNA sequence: TGTGCCAGCGGGGGACACAGCTATGGCTACACCTTC. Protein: CASGGHSYGYTF.

CDR3 amino acids: CATSSYSGRRSYNEQFF. The CDR3, as DNA: TGTGCCACCAGCTCTTACAGCGGGAGAAGGTCCTACAATGAGCAGTTCTTC. The V call is TRBV15, the J call TRBJ2-1; 8 bases are shared with TRBD2. The CDR3 length is 17 residues. CDR1 LNHNV and CDR2 YYDKDF come from the germline V gene (reference sequence). After removal of 5 bases from V and 1 base from J, the junction contained 10 bases not matched to a gene. The whole variable domain, remainder taken from reference TRBV15 and TRBJ2-1, is DAMVIQNPRYQVTQFGKPVTLSCSQTLNHNVMYWYQQKSSQAPKLLFHYYDKDFNNEADTPDNFQSRRPNTSFCFLDIRSPGLGDTAMYLCATSSYSGRRSYNEQFFGPGTRLTVL.

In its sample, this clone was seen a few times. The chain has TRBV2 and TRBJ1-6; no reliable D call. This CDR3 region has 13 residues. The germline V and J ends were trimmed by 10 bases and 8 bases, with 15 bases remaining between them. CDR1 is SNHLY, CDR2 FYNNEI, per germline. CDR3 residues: CAILGESYSPLHF. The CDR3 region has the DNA TGTGCCATCCTTGGAGAGTCCTATTCACCCCTCCACTTT.

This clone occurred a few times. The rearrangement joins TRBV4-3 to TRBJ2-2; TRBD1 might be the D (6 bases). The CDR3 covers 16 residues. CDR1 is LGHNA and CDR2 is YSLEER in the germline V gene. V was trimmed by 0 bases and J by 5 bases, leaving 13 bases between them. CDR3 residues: CASSQEGTGWTGELFF. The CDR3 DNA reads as TGCGCCAGCAGCCAAGAGGGAACAGGGTGGACCGGGGAGCTGTTTTTT.

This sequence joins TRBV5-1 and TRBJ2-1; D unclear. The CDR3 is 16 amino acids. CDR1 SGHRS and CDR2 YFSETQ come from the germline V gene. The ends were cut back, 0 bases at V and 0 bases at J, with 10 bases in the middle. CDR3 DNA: TGCGCCAGCAGCTTGGTCGCCCGGAGCTCCTACAATGAGCAGTTCTTC. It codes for CASSLVARSSYNEQFF.

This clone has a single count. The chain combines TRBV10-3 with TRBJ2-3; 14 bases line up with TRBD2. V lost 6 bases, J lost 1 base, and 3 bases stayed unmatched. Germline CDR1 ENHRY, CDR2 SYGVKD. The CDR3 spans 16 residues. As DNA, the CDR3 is TGTGCCATCAGGCCGGGACTAGCGGGGGGCACAGATACGCAGTATTTT. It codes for CAIRPGLAGGTDTQYF.